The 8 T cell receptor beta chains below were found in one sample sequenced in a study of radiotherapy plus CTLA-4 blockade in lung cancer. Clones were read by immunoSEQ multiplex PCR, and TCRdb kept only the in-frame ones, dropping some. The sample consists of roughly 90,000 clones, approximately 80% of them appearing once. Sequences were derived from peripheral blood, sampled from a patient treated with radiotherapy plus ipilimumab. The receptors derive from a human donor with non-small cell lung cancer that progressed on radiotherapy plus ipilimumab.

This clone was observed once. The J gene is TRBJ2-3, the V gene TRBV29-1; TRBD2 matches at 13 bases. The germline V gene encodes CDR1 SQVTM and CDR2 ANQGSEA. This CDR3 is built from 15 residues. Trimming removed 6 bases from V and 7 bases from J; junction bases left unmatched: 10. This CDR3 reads CSVPPLAGGLHTQYF. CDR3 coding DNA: TGCAGCGTGCCCCCACTAGCGGGAGGGTTGCATACGCAGTATTTT.

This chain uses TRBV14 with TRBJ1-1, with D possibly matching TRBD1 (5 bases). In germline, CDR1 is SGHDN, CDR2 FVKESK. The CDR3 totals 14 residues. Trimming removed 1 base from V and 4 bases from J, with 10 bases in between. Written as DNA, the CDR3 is TGTGCCAGCAGCCAAGTTGGGGGGAGCACTGAAGCTTTCTTT. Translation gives CASSQVGGSTEAFF.

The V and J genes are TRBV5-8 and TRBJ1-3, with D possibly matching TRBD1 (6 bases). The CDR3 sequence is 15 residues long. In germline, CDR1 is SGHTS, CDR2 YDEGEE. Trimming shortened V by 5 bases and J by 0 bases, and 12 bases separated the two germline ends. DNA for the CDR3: TGTGCCAGCAGTAAAGGACAGATCTCTGGAAACACCATATATTTT. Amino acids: CASSKGQISGNTIYF. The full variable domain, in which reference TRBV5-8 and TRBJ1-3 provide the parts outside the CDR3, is EAGVTQSPTHLIKTRGQQATLRCSPISGHTSVYWYQQALGLGLQFLLWYDEGEERNRGNFPPRFSGRQFPNYSSELNVNALELEDSALYLCASSKGQISGNTIYFGEGSWLTVV.

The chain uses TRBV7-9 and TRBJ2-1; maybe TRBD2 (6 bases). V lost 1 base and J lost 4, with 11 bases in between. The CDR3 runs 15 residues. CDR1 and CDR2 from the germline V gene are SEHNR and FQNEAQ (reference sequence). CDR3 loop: CASSLVADAYNEQFF. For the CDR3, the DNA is TGTGCCAGCAGCTTAGTAGCGGATGCATACAATGAGCAGTTCTTC.

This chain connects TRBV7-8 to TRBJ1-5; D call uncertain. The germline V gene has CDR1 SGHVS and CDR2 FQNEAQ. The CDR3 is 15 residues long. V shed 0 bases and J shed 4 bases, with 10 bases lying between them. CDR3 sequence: CASSLAGVGNQPQHF. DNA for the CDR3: TGTGCCAGCAGCTTAGCGGGTGTGGGGAATCAGCCCCAGCATTTT.

CDR3 sequence: CASSVGPGGYEQYF. The CDR3 nucleotides read TGTGCCAGCAGTGTTGGCCCGGGAGGGTACGAGCAGTACTTC. The gene calls are TRBV11-3 and TRBJ2-7, with 8 bases fitting TRBD2. Germline V gene sequence: CDR1 SGHNT, CDR2 YENEEA. V was clipped by 6 bases and J by 4 bases; unmatched bases: 8. This CDR3 is built from 14 residues.

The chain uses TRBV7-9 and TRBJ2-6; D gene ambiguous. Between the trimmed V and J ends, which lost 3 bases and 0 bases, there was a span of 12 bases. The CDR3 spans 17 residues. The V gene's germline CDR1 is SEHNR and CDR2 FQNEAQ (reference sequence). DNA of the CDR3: TGTGCCAGCAGCTTGGTCGGATCGAACTCTGGGGCCAACGTCCTGACTTTC. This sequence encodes CASSLVGSNSGANVLTF.

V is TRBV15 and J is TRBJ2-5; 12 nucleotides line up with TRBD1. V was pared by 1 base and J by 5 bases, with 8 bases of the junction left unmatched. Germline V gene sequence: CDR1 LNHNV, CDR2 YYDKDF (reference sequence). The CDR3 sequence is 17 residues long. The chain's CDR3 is CATSRVGQGASRETQYF. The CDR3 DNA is TGTGCCACCAGCAGAGTGGGACAGGGGGCTTCGCGGGAGACCCAGTACTTC.